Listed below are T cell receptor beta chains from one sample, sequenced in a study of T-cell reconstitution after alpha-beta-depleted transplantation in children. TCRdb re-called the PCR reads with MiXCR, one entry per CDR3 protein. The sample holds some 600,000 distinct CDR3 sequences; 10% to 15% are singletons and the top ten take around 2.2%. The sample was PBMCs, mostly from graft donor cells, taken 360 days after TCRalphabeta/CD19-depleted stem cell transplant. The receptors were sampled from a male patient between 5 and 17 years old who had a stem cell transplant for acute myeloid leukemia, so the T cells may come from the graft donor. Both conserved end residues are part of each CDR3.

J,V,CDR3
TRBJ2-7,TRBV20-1,CSARVNGRALYEQYF
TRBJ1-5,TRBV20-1,CSAGSPSNQPQHF
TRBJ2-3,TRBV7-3,CASSILGQGKTDTQYF
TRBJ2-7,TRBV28,CASNLSPEGNEQYF
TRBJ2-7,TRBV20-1,CSAPSPGTSFEQYF
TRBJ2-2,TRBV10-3,CAISESMVTGELFF
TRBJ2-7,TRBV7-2,CASSLAVVPYEQYF
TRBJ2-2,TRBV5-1,CASSSGLAGITGELFF
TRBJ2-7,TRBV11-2,CASSSPSQGGQNNF
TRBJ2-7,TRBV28,CASRLLTSADYEQYF
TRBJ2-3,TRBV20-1,CSARDRKVGTDTQYF
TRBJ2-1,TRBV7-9,CASSQKHFYNEQFF
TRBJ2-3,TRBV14,CASSQRLANTQYF
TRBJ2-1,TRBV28,CASSPTRGNEQFF
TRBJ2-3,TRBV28,CASSLYRGALSTDTQYF